This T cell receptor beta chain is drawn from a study of T cell repertoires in cytomegalovirus infection. Study context: Based on public TCR beta signatures, there were indications of CMV infection and of a matching HLA type.

This clonotype turned up a few times. Its antigen remains unidentified. The CDR3 sequence is 13 residues long. Deletions cut 1 base from V and 5 bases from J, with 6 bases between. The germline CDR1 and CDR2 sequences are MGHDK and SYGVNS. A single record per CDR3 protein comes from TCRdb applying MiXCR to the reads. The data show 150,000 to 200,000 distinct CDR3 sequences, about a tenth seen once. Findings and limits, study-wide: Within the response measured ex vivo, HLA-C-restricted CMV-specific TCR beta clonotypes were dominant. Accumulated public TCR beta family frequency recognized individuals carrying CMV together with the relevant HLA.

The chain links TRBV25-1 to TRBJ1-5; perhaps TRBD1 as D (5 bases). The sequence derives from a human donor in good health (CMV status not recorded). Some clones in this sample may be carry-over from other donors' samples. The specimen sequenced was PBMCs. CDR3 sequence (DNA): TGTGCCAGCAGTGAATGGGGGGATCAGCCCCAGCATTTT. Amino acids: CASSEWGDQPQHF. Filled out from reference TRBV25-1 and TRBJ1-5, the complete variable domain reads EADIYQTPRYLVIGTGKKITLECSQTMGHDKMYWYQQDPGMELHLIHYSYGVNSTEKGDLSSESTVSRIRTEHFPLTLESARPSHTSQYLCASSEWGDQPQHFGDGTRLSIL.